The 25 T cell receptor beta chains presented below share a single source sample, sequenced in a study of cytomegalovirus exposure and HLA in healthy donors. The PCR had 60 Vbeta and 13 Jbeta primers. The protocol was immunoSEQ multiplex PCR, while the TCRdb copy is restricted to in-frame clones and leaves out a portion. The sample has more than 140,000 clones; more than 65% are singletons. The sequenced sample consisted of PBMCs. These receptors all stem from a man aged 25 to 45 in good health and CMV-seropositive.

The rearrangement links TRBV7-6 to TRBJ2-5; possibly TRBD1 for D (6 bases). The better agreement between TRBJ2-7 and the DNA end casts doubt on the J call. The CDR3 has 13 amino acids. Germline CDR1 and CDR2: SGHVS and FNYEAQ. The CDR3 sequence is CASSLFRGYEQYF. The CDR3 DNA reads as TGTGCCAGCAGCTTATTCAGGGGTTACGAGCAGTACTTC.

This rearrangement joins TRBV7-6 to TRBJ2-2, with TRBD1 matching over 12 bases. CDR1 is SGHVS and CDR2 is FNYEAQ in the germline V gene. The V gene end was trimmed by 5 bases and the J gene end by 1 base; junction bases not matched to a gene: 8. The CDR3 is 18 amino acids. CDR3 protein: CASSVYRDRGRNTGELFF. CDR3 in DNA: TGTGCCAGCAGCGTATACCGGGACAGGGGGCGGAACACCGGGGAGCTGTTTTTT.

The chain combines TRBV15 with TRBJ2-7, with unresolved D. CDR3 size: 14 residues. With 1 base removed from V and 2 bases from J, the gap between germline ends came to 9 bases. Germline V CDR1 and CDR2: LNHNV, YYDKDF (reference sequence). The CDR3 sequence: CATSRGGSTYEQYF. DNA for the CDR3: TGTGCCACCAGCAGAGGTGGCAGTACCTACGAGCAGTACTTC.

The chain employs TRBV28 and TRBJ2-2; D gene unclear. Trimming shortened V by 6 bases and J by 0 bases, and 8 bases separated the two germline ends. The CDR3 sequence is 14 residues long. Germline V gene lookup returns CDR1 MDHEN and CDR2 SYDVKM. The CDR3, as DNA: TGTGCCAGCAGGGCAGAGGCGAACACCGGGGAGCTGTTTTTT. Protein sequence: CASRAEANTGELFF.

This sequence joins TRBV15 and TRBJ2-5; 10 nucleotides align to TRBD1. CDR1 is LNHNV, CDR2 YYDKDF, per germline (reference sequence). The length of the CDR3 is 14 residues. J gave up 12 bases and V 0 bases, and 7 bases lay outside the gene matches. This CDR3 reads CATSRDRGQGPKYF. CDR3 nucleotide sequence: TGTGCCACCAGCAGAGATCGGGGACAGGGGCCCAAGTACTTC.

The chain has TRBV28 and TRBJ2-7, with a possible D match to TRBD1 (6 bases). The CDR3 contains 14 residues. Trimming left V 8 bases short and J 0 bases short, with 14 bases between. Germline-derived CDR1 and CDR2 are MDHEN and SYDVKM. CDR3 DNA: TGTGCCAGCGGTGAGGGGACATTCTCCTACGAGCAGTACTTC. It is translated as CASGEGTFSYEQYF.

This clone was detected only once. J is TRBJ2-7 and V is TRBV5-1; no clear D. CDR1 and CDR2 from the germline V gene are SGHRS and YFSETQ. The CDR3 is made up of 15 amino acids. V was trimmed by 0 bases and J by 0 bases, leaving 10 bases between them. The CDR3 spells CASSLAGGSSYEQYF. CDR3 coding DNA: TGCGCCAGCAGCTTGGCCGGCGGAAGCTCCTACGAGCAGTACTTC.

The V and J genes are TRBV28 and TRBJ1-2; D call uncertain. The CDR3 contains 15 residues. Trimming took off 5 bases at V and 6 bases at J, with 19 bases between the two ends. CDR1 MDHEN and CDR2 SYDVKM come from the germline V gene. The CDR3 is CASSVAPLAMDGYTF. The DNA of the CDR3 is TGTGCCAGCAGTGTTGCTCCATTAGCGATGGATGGCTACACCTTC.

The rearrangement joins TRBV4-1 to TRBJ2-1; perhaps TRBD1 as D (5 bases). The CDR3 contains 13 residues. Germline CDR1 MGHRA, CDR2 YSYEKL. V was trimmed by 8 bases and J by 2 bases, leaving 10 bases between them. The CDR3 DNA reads TGCGCCAGCCGGCGACAGACCTACAATGAGCAGTTCTTC. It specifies CASRRQTYNEQFF.

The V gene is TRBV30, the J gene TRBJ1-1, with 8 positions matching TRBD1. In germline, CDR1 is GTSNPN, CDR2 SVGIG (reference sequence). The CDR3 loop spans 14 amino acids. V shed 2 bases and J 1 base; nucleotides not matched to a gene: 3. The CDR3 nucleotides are TGTGCCTGGAGTCCCGGGACAGGGAACACTGAAGCTTTCTTT. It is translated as CAWSPGTGNTEAFF.

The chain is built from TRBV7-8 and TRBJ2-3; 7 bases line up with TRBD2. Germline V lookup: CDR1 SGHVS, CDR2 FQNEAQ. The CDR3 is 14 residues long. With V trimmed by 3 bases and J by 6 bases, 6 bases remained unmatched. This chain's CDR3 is CASSLGGVSDTQYF. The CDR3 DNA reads TGTGCCAGCAGCTTGGGGGGGGTCAGCGATACGCAGTATTTT.

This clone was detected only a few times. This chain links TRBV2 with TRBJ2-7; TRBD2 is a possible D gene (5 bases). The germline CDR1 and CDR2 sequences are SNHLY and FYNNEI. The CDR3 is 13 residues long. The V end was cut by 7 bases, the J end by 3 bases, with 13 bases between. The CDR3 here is CASTERYLYEQYF. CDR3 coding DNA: TGTGCCAGCACTGAGCGGTACCTCTACGAGCAGTACTTC.

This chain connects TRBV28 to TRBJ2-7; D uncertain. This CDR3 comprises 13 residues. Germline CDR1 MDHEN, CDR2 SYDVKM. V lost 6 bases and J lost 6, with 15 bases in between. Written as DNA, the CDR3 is TGTGCCAGCAGAACGCCACCCACAGCCGAGCAGTACTTC. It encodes CASRTPPTAEQYF.

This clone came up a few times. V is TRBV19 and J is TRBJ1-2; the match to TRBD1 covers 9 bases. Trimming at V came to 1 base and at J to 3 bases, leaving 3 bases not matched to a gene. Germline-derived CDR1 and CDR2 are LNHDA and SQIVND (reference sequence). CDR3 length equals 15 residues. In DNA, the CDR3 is TGTGCCAGTAGTATAGGGGACAGGGCCTACTATGGCTACACCTTC. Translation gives CASSIGDRAYYGYTF. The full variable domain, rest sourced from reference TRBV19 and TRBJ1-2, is DGGITQSPKYLFRKEGQNVTLSCEQNLNHDAMYWYRQDPGQGLRLIYYSQIVNDFQKGDIAEGYSVSREKKESFPLTVTSAQKNPTAFYLCASSIGDRAYYGYTFGSGTRLTVV.

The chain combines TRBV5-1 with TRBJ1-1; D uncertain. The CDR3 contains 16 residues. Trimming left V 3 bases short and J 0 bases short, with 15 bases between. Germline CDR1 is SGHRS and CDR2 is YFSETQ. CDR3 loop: CASSSLPPIMNTEAFF. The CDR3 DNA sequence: TGCGCCAGCAGCTCACTTCCTCCAATTATGAACACTGAAGCTTTCTTT.

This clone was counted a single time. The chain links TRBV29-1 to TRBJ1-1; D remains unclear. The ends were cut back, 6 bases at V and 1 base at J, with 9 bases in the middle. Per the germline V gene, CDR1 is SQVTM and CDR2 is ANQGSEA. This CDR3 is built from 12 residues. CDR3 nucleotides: TGCAGCGTCGGTCCTAAGAACACTGAAGCTTTCTTT. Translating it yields CSVGPKNTEAFF.

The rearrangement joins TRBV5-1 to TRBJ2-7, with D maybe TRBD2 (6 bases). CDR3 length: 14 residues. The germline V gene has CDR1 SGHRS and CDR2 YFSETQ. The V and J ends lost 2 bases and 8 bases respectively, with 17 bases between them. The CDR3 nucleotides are TGCGCCAGCAGCTTTGAGGCGCAGGGAGGCAAGCAGTACTTC. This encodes CASSFEAQGGKQYF.

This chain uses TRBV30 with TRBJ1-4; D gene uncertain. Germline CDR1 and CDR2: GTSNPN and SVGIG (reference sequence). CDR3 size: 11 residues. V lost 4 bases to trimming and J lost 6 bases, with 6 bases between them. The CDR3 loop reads CAWISDEKLFF. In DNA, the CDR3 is TGTGCCTGGATCTCCGATGAAAAACTGTTTTTT.

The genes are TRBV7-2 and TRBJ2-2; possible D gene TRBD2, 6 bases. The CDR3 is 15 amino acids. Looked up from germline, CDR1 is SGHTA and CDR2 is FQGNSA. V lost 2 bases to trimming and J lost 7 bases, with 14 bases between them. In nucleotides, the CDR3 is TGTGCCAGCAGCTTATTGGGGGAGGCCGGCGGGGAGCTGTTTTTT. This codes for CASSLLGEAGGELFF.

CDR3 DNA sequence: TGTGCCAGCAGTTTATTAGGGAACTGCATAGCGGGAGGGCCGGTGTGGTGCGAGCAGTACTTC. Its translation: CASSLLGNCIAGGPVWCEQYF. The V call is TRBV28, the J call TRBJ2-7, with 11 positions matching TRBD2. The CDR3 runs to 21 residues. V dropped 1 base and J dropped 6; count of bases not matched to a gene: 23. The germline gives CDR1 MDHEN, CDR2 SYDVKM. The full variable domain, in which reference TRBV28 and TRBJ2-7 provide the parts outside the CDR3, is DVKVTQSSRYLVKRTGEKVFLECVQDMDHENMFWYRQDPGLGLRLIYFSYDVKMKEKGDIPEGYSVSREKKERFSLILESASTNQTSMYLCASSLLGNCIAGGPVWCEQYFGPGTRLTVT.

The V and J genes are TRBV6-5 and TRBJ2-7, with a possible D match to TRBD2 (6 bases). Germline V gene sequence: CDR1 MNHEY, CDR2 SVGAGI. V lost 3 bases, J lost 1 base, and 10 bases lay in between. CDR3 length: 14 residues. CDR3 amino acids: CASSYEGGSYEQYF. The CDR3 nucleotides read TGTGCCAGCAGTTATGAGGGAGGTTCCTACGAGCAGTACTTC.

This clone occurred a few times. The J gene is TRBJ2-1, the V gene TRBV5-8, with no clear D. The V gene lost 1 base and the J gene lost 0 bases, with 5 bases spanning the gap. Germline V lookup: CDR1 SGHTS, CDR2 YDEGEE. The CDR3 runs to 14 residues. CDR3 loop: CASSLLYSYNEQFF. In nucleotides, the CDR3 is TGTGCCAGCAGCTTGCTGTACTCCTACAATGAGCAGTTCTTC.

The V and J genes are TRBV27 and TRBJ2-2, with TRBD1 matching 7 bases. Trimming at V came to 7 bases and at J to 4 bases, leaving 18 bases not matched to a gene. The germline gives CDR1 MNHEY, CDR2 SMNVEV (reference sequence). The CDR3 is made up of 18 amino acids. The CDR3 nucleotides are TGTGCCAGCACCTCCCACCCCCTTACAGGGGCGGGCACCGGGGAGCTGTTTTTT. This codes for CASTSHPLTGAGTGELFF.

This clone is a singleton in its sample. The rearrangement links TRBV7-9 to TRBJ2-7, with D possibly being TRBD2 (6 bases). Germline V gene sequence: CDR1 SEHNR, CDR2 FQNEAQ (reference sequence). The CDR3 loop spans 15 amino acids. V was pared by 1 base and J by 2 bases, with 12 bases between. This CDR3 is CASSLVGGVTYEQYF. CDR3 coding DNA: TGTGCCAGCAGCTTAGTCGGCGGGGTGACCTACGAGCAGTACTTC.

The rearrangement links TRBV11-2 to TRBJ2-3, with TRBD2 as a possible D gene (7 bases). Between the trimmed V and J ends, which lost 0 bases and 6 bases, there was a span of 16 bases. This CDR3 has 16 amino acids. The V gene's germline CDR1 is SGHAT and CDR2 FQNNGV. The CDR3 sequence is CASSLEIAGAEDTQYF. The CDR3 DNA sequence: TGTGCCAGCAGCTTAGAAATCGCGGGGGCCGAGGATACGCAGTATTTT.